What follows is one T cell receptor (beta chain) and its context. Its cognate antigen is unknown. Controls came from buffy coats of healthy blood donors. CDR1 is MNHNY and CDR2 is SVGAGI in the germline V gene (reference sequence). CDR3 length: 14 residues. The trim removed 10 bases at V and 4 bases at J, leaving 12 bases unmatched. The survey-level immunoSEQ assay was used. Repertoires were generated with immunoSEQ multiplex PCR, while TCRdb's copy carries only in-frame clones and drops some. This table has about 30,000 clones, 78% appearing once. The data are from a study of STAT5B mutations in CD4+ large granular lymphocyte leukemia. Study-wide points: Top patient clones used TRBV06 genes more often: 8/27 versus 2/35 in controls.

The chain is built from TRBV6-6 and TRBJ1-2, with 7 bases lining up with TRBD1. Sequencing was done on a sample of CD4+ T cells from blood buffy coats. This sequence originates from a human donor in good health. DNA of the CDR3: TGTGCCACCTCCTCGACAGGGCCCGGCTATGGCTACACCTTC. Protein product: CATSSTGPGYGYTF.